Presented here are 29 T cell receptor beta chains from one specimen sequenced in a study of tumor and adjacent non-tumor tissue in lung cancer. TCRbeta libraries were built with three rounds of nested PCR, modified from ARM-PCR. Each CDR3 protein gets one entry after TCRdb re-called the multiplex PCR reads with MiXCR. The table records tens of thousands of distinct CDR3 sequences, about 61% of them present only once. This sample's RNA came from whole unsorted tissue. The normal lung tissue was taken more than 3 cm from the tumor edge. Sequencing was carried out using distant non-tumor lung tissue. The receptors here all came from a man between 65 and 85 years old with non-small cell lung cancer.

This rearrangement joins TRBV28 to TRBJ2-6, with D tentatively TRBD2 (5 bases). This CDR3 contains 16 residues. Deletions cut 6 bases from V and 0 bases from J, with 12 bases between. CDR1 and CDR2 (germline): MDHEN, SYDVKM. CDR3 bases: TGTGCCAGCAGGGACGGAGGTATCTCTGGGGCCAACGTCCTGACTTTC. Translated, it gives CASRDGGISGANVLTF.

A remark on this clonotype: Likely a read error: the CDR3 ends without its conserved phenylalanine or tryptophan. The rearrangement uses TRBV29-1 and TRBJ2-3, with D uncertain. CDR1 and CDR2 from the germline V gene are SQVTM and ANQGSEA. The CDR3 is 12 residues long. The V end was cut by 1 base, the J end by 3 bases, with 5 bases between. CDR3 DNA sequence: TGCAGCGTTGAAGTCGGTACAGATACGCAGTATCTT. Translated, it gives CSVEVGTDTQYL.

This clonotype was recorded only once. Compared with germline, one end of the junction differs, possibly owing to a read error. This chain connects TRBV11-3 to TRBJ2-2; no reliable D call. The CDR3 consists of 14 residues. Germline V gene data show CDR1 as SGHNT and CDR2 as YENEEA. The CDR3 reads CANSPTANTGELFF. CDR3 nucleotides: TGTGCCAACAGCCCGACGGCGAACACTGGGGAGCTGTTTTTT.

The chain has TRBV20-1 and TRBJ2-1, with 7 bases matching TRBD2. Germline lookup yields CDR1 DFQATT and CDR2 SNEGSKA (reference sequence). The J segment lost 6 bases and the V segment lost 6 bases, leaving 23 bases of the junction unmatched. The CDR3 is made up of 18 amino acids. The CDR3 is CSAGVGTATAGESNEQFF. CDR3 DNA sequence: TGCAGTGCGGGAGTTGGTACGGCCACTGCGGGAGAGAGCAATGAGCAGTTCTTC.

This chain links TRBV24-1 with TRBJ2-3; weak D call: TRBD2 (6 bases). Germline lookup yields CDR1 KGHDR and CDR2 SFDVKD. The V end lost 8 bases, the J end lost 0 bases, and 11 bases lay between the germline ends. The CDR3 consists of 14 residues. The CDR3 nucleotides read TGTGCCACCAATACTGGGACTAGCACAGATACGCAGTATTTT. Translated, it gives CATNTGTSTDTQYF.

As concerns this clonotype: The conserved final phenylalanine or tryptophan is absent from the CDR3, which likely points to a read error. V usage is TRBV11-2 and J usage is TRBJ2-7; no clear D. The length of the CDR3 is 10 residues. The V gene's germline CDR1 is SGHAT and CDR2 FQNNGV. V was shortened by 6 bases and J by 6 bases, with 6 bases between the two germline ends. CDR3 in amino acids: CASRVVEQYL. CDR3 coding DNA: TGTGCCAGCAGAGTGGTCGAGCAGTACCTC.

Details on this clonotype: Compared with germline, one end of the junction differs, possibly owing to a read error. The V call is TRBV30, the J call TRBJ1-5; no definite D call. CDR3 length: 14 residues. CDR1 GTSNPN and CDR2 SVGIG come from the germline V gene (reference sequence). This chain's CDR3 is CASSMEGGNQPQHF. CDR3 DNA: TGTGCCTCGAGTATGGAGGGTGGGAATCAGCCCCAGCATTTT.

This clonotype was observed a few times. This chain links TRBV24-1 with TRBJ1-5; 8 bases are a match to TRBD1. Germline values: CDR1 KGHDR, CDR2 SFDVKD. The length of the CDR3 is 15 residues. The ends lost 2 bases at V and 7 bases at J; junction bases unmatched: 6. The CDR3 reads CATSDSRTGNQPQHF. CDR3 sequence (DNA): TGTGCCACCAGTGATTCCCGGACAGGGAACCAGCCCCAGCATTTT.

With regard to this clonotype: A much larger clonotype is one base distant, so this may be a read error. The CDR3 end shows no conserved phenylalanine or tryptophan, and so a read error is likely. The chain recombines TRBV4-1 with TRBJ1-6; 8 bases map to TRBD1. Germline values: CDR1 MGHRA, CDR2 YSYEKL. V shed 0 bases and J 9 bases; nucleotides not matched to a gene: 4. This CDR3 has 15 residues. Written as DNA, the CDR3 is TGCGCCAGCAGCCAAGAGGGGACAGGAGTTTCACCCCTCCACCTT. It encodes CASSQEGTGVSPLHL.

CDR3 DNA: TGTGCCAGCAGCCCGGAGGACGGGGAGTACACAGATACGCAGTATTTT. Translating it yields CASSPEDGEYTDTQYF. The J gene is TRBJ2-3, the V gene TRBV4-2, with D tentatively TRBD2 (5 bases). The CDR3 has 16 residues. Germline V gives CDR1 LGHNA, CDR2 YNFKEQ. V dropped 4 bases and J dropped 2 bases, with 16 bases sitting between them.

The chain carries TRBV11-2 and TRBJ2-7; TRBD1 matches at 10 bases. Germline V gives CDR1 SGHAT, CDR2 FQNNGV. The CDR3 is made up of 14 amino acids. The chain's CDR3 is CVSSSTGGGDEQYF. Written as DNA, the CDR3 is TGTGTCAGTAGCTCGACAGGGGGCGGGGACGAGCAGTACTTC.

In regard to this clonotype: The junction shows a germline mismatch at one end, possibly a read error. This chain connects TRBV6-5 to TRBJ2-1; tentatively, D is TRBD1 (6 bases). Germline V gene sequence: CDR1 MNHEY, CDR2 SVGAGI. The CDR3 extends over 14 amino acids. The DNA for the CDR3 is TGTGCCAGCAGTTACGGAGGATCCAGGGGTGAGCAGATCTTC. Translation gives CASSYGGSRGEQIF.

This clonotype is medium-sized in the sample. The CDR3, as DNA: TGTGCCAGCAGTCCTGGACAGTACAATGAGCAGTTCTTC. Translated, it gives CASSPGQYNEQFF. This sequence joins TRBV6-5 and TRBJ2-1, with a weak D call TRBD1 (6 bases). This CDR3 region has 13 residues. Germline lookup yields CDR1 MNHEY and CDR2 SVGAGI. The V and J ends lost 5 bases and 4 bases respectively, with 9 bases between them.

Worth noting for this clonotype: This CDR3 is missing its conserved last phenylalanine or tryptophan, likely due to a read error. The limits of the CDR3 on the DNA are not certain, so only TCRdb's listed CDR3 is given. The chain employs TRBV11-2 and TRBJ2-5; whether TRBD1, the table's D call, matches the DNA was not checked. Germline assignment: CDR1 SGHAT and CDR2 FQNNGV. Both ends counted, the CDR3 spans 17 residues. CDR3 loop: CASSLGPLGGVQETQHI.

Points on this clonotype: Being one base from a much bigger clone, this may be a read error. J is TRBJ1-1 and V is TRBV5-6; 7 nucleotides line up with TRBD1. CDR1 SGHDT and CDR2 YYEEEE come from the germline V gene. The CDR3 is made up of 12 amino acids. The CDR3 loop is CDSSLTGIEAFF. CDR3 DNA: TGTGACAGCAGCTTGACAGGGATCGAAGCTTTCTTT.

About this clonotype: A much bigger clone sits one base away, suggesting this may be a read error. The chain recombines TRBV5-6 with TRBJ1-1, with 11 bases that match TRBD1. The CDR3 extends over 16 amino acids. Looked up from germline, CDR1 is SGHDT and CDR2 is YYEEEE. The CDR3 bases are TGTGTCAGCAGCTTATTCGGGACAGGGGGGTACACTGAAGCTTTCTTT. This gives the protein CVSSLFGTGGYTEAFF.

In regard to this clonotype: This sequence may be a read error, since a much larger clone differs from it by one base. The chain links TRBV6-5 to TRBJ2-5; 7 bases map to TRBD1. The CDR3 spans 15 residues. With V trimmed by 7 bases and J by 5 bases, 13 bases remained unmatched. Germline CDR1 MNHEY, CDR2 SVGAGI. CDR3 region: CASNRTQGGRETQYF. The CDR3 nucleotides read TGTGCCAGCAACCGAACCCAAGGGGGCAGGGAGACCCAGTACTTC.

On this clonotype: The final CDR3 position lacks the conserved phenylalanine or tryptophan, pointing to a likely read error. The chain is built from TRBV6-1 and TRBJ2-7; D call uncertain. The germline V gene has CDR1 MNHNS and CDR2 SASEGT. The CDR3 covers 12 residues. In nucleotides, the CDR3 is TGTACCAGCAGTGCTCGGGCCTCCGAGCAGTACTCC. Translation gives CTSSARASEQYS.

Comments on this clonotype: No conserved phenylalanine or tryptophan ends this CDR3, so it is likely a read error. The chain combines TRBV5-1 with TRBJ1-5, with 9 bases matching TRBD1. The CDR3 contains 17 residues. J lost 1 base, V lost 3 bases, and 8 bases had no gene match. The V gene's germline CDR1 is SGHRS and CDR2 YFSETQ. CDR3 sequence (DNA): TGCGCCAGCAGCTCCGTCCGGGACAGGGCGAGCAATCAGCCCCAGCATCTT. Its translation is CASSSVRDRASNQPQHL.

With respect to this clonotype: The CDR3 carries no conserved terminal phenylalanine or tryptophan, so it likely arises from a read error. The chain carries TRBV11-1 and TRBJ2-7; TRBD2 might be the D (5 bases). Germline V gene data show CDR1 as SGHAT and CDR2 as FQDESV (reference sequence). There are 16 residues in the CDR3. The CDR3 DNA follows: TGTGCCAGCAGCTTAACGCGACTAACGGACTCCTATGAGCAGTACTAC. Protein sequence: CASSLTRLTDSYEQYY.

The V gene is TRBV2, the J gene TRBJ2-4, with TRBD2 matching over 7 bases. CDR3 size: 15 residues. Germline loops: CDR1 SNHLY, CDR2 FYNNEI. After removal of 3 bases from V and 7 bases from J, the junction contained 9 bases not matched to a gene. Here the CDR3 reads CASSESGLVKNIQYF. In DNA form, the CDR3 reads TGTGCCAGCAGTGAGTCAGGACTAGTCAAGAACATTCAGTACTTC. Full variable domain (remainder filled in from reference TRBV2 and TRBJ2-4): EPEVTQTPSHQVTQMGQEVILRCVPISNHLYFYWYRQILGQKVEFLVSFYNNEISEKSEIFDDQFSVERPDGSNFTLKIRSTKLEDSAMYFCASSESGLVKNIQYFGAGTRLSVL.

The CDR3 here is CASSLPPDTQYF. CDR3 bases: TGTGCCAGTAGTTTGCCCCCAGATACGCAGTATTTT. This chain links TRBV19 with TRBJ2-3, with D unclear. V lost 5 bases and J lost 4, with 7 bases in between. The germline V gene encodes CDR1 LNHDA and CDR2 SQIVND (reference sequence). The CDR3 totals 12 residues.

This clonotype has a handful of counts. Possible read error: a much larger clone is one base away. This CDR3 is CASSHGTLNRPQHF. CDR3 DNA: TGCGCCAGCAGCCACGGGACACTCAATCGGCCCCAGCATTTT. The chain joins TRBV4-1 to TRBJ1-5, with D maybe TRBD1 (6 bases). CDR1 and CDR2 (germline): MGHRA, YSYEKL. This CDR3 comprises 14 residues.

Points on this clonotype: Being one base from a much bigger clone, this may be a read error. The chain couples TRBV5-4 to TRBJ2-2; D call uncertain. Per germline, CDR1 SGHNT and CDR2 YYREEE (reference sequence). The CDR3 extends over 14 amino acids. The CDR3 DNA is TGTGCCAGCGGCTTGGAACTTAACACCGGGGAGCTGTTTTTT. This sequence encodes CASGLELNTGELFF.

The chain uses TRBV28 and TRBJ1-4; D not resolved. The ends were cut back, 6 bases at V and 7 bases at J, with 9 bases in the middle. Germline CDR1 reads MDHEN; CDR2 reads SYDVKM. The CDR3 is 12 amino acids. CDR3 sequence (DNA): TGTGCCAGCAGCAAGGACCCTGAAAAACTGTTTTTT. Its translation: CASSKDPEKLFF. Complete variable domain (other parts from reference TRBV28 and TRBJ1-4): DVKVTQSSRYLVKRTGEKVFLECVQDMDHENMFWYRQDPGLGLRLIYFSYDVKMKEKGDIPEGYSVSREKKERFSLILESASTNQTSMYLCASSKDPEKLFFGSGTQLSVL.

There are many counts of this clonotype. The chain links TRBV30 to TRBJ2-2; D unclear. CDR1 and CDR2 (germline): GTSNPN, SVGIG (reference sequence). With 3 bases removed from V and 1 base from J, the gap between germline ends came to 6 bases. The CDR3 spans 13 residues. This chain's CDR3 is CAWRALNTGELFF. CDR3 nucleotides: TGTGCCTGGAGGGCCCTGAACACCGGGGAGCTGTTTTTT.

For this clonotype: A read error may account for a junction end that differs from germline. V gene TRBV11-2 combines with J gene TRBJ2-7, with 8 bases that match TRBD1. This CDR3 spans 15 amino acids. CDR1 is SGHAT, CDR2 FQNNGV, per germline. The chain's CDR3 is CASNYTGTGAYEQYF. CDR3 DNA: TGTGCCAGCAACTACACTGGGACAGGAGCCTATGAGCAGTACTTC. Using reference TRBV11-2 and TRBJ2-7 for the parts outside the CDR3, the full variable domain is EAGVAQSPRYKIIEKRQSVAFWCNPISGHATLYWYQQILGQGPKLLIQFQNNGVVDDSQLPKDRFSAERLKGVDSTLKIQPAKLEDSAVYLCASNYTGTGAYEQYFGPGTRLTVT.

This clonotype was detected only once. The chain couples TRBV28 to TRBJ1-2; 7 bases fit TRBD1. The CDR3 covers 17 residues. Germline V gene sequence: CDR1 MDHEN, CDR2 SYDVKM. The CDR3 loop reads CSSSSLVQGFGNYGYTF. The CDR3 DNA reads TGTAGCAGCAGTAGCCTTGTACAGGGGTTCGGTAACTATGGCTACACCTTC.

Points on this clonotype: The junction shows a germline mismatch at one end, possibly a read error. The chain combines TRBV5-4 with TRBJ2-5; D not certain. The CDR3 sequence is 14 residues long. The germline V gene encodes CDR1 SGHNT and CDR2 YYREEE (reference sequence). The DNA for the CDR3 is TGTGTCAGCAGTTCCGACTGGTCGCAGGAGACCCAGTACTTC. It encodes CVSSSDWSQETQYF.